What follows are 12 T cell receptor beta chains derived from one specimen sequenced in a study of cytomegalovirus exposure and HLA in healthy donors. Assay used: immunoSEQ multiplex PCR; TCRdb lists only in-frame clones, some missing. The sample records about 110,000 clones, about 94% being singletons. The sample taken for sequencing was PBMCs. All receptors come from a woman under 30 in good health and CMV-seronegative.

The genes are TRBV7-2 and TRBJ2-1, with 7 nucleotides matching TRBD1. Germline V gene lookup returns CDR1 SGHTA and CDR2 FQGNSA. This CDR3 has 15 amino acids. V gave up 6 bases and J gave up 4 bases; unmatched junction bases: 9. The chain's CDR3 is CASSSTGPTYNEQFF. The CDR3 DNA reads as TGTGCCAGCAGTTCGACAGGGCCTACGTACAATGAGCAGTTCTTC.

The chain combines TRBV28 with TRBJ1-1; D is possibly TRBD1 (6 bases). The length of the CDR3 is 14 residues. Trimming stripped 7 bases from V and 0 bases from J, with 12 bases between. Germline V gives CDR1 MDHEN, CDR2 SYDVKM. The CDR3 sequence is CASTMDSLNTEAFF. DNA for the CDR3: TGTGCCAGCACCATGGACAGCCTGAACACTGAAGCTTTCTTT.

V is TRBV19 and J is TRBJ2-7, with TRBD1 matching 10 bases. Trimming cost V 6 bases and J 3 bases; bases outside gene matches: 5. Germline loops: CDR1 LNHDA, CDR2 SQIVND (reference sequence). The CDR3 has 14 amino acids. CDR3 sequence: CASRPGQGDYEQYF. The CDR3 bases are TGTGCCAGTAGACCCGGACAGGGGGACTACGAGCAGTACTTC.

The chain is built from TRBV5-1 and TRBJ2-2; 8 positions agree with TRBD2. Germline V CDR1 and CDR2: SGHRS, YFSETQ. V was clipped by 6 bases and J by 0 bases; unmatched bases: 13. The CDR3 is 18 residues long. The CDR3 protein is CASKFGLRGATNTGELFF. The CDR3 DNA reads TGCGCCAGCAAATTCGGCTTGCGGGGGGCGACGAACACCGGGGAGCTGTTTTTT.

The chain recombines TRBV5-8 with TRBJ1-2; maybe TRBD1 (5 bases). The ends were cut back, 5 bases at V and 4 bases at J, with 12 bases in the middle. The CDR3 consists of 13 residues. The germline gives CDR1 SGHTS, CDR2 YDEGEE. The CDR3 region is CASRQDRIYGYTF. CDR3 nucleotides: TGTGCCAGCAGACAAGACAGAATCTATGGCTACACCTTC.

CDR3 in DNA: TGTGCCAGCTCACCACCGGGGGCGCGTGGCACTGAAGCTTTCTTT. Its protein product is CASSPPGARGTEAFF. The chain uses TRBV18 and TRBJ1-1, with a possible D match to TRBD1 (6 bases). This CDR3 comprises 15 residues. CDR1 is KGHSH, CDR2 LQKENI, per germline. Between the trimmed V and J ends, which lost 0 bases and 4 bases, there was a span of 12 bases.

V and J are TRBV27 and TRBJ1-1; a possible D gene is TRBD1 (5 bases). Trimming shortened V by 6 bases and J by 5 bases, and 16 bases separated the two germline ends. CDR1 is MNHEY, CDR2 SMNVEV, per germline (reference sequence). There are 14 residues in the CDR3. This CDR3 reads CASSTQVSRTEAFF. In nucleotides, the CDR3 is TGTGCCAGCAGCACACAGGTCTCGAGGACTGAAGCTTTCTTT.

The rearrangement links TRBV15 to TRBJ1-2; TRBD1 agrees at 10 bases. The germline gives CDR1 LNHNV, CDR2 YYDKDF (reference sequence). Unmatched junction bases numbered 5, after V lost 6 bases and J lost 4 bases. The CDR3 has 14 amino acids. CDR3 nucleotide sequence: TGTGCCACCAGACCGGGACAGGGGACCTATGGCTACACCTTC. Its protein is CATRPGQGTYGYTF. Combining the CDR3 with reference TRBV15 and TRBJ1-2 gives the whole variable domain DAMVIQNPRYQVTQFGKPVTLSCSQTLNHNVMYWYQQKSSQAPKLLFHYYDKDFNNEADTPDNFQSRRPNTSFCFLDIRSPGLGDTAMYLCATRPGQGTYGYTFGSGTRLTVV.

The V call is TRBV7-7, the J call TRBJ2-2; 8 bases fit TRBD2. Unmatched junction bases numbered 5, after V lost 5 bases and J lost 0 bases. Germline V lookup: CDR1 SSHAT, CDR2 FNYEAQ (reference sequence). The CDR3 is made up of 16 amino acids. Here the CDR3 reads CASSPSGGTNTGELFF. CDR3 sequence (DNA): TGTGCCAGCAGCCCGAGCGGGGGAACGAACACCGGGGAGCTGTTTTTT.

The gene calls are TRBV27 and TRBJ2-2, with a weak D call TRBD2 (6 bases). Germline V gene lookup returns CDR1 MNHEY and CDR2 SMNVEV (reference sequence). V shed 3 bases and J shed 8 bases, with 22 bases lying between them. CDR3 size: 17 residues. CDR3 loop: CASSFRGVAGRVGELFF. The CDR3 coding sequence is TGTGCCAGCAGTTTCCGCGGGGTAGCCGGGCGTGTGGGGGAGCTGTTTTTT.

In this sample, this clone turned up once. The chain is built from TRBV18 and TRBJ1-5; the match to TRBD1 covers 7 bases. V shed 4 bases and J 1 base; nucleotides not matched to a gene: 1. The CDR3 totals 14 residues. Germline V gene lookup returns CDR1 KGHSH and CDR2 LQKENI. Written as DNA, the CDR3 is TGTGCCAGCTCACAGGGACAGAGCAATCAGCCCCAGCATTTT. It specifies CASSQGQSNQPQHF. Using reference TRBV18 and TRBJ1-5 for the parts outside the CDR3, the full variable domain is NAGVMQNPRHLVRRRGQEARLRCSPMKGHSHVYWYRQLPEEGLKFMVYLQKENIIDESGMPKERFSAEFPKEGPSILRIQQVVRGDSAAYFCASSQGQSNQPQHFGDGTRLSIL.

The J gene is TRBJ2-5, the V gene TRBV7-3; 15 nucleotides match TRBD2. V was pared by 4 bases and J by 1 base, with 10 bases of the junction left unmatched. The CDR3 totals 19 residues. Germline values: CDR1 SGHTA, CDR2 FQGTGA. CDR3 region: CASSSRGTSGGKIQETQYF. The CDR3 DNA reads TGTGCCAGCAGCTCCCGCGGGACTAGCGGGGGGAAAATCCAAGAGACCCAGTACTTC. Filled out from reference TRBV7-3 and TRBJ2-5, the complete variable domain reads GAGVSQTPSNKVTEKGKYVELRCDPISGHTALYWYRQSLGQGPEFLIYFQGTGAADDSGLPNDRFFAVRPEGSVSTLKIQRTERGDSAVYLCASSSRGTSGGKIQETQYFGPGTRLLVL.